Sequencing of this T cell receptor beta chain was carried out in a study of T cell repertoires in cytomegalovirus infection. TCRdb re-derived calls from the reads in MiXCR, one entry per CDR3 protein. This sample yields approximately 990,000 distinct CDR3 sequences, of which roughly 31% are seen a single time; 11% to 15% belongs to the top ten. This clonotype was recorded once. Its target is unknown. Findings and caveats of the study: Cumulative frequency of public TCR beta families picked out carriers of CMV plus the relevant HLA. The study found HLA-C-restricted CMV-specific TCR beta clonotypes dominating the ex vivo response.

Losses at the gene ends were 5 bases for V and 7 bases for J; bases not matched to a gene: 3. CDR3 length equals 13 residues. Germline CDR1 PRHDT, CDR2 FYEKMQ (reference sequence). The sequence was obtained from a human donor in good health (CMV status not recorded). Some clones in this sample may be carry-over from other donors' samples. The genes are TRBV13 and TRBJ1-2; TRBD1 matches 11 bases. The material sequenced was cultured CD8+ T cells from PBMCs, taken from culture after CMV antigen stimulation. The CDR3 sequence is CASSGTGGFGYTF. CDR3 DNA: TGTGCCAGCAGCGGGACAGGGGGGTTTGGCTACACCTTC. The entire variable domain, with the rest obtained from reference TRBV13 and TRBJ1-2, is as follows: AAGVIQSPRHLIKEKRETATLKCYPIPRHDTVYWYQQGPGQDPQFLISFYEKMQSDKGSIPDRFSAQQFSDYHSELNMSSLELGDSALYFCASSGTGGFGYTFGSGTRLTVV.